What follows are 32 T cell receptor beta chains derived from one specimen sequenced in a study of cytomegalovirus exposure and HLA in healthy donors. PCR primers comprised 60 Vbeta and 13 Jbeta primers. Repertoires were generated with immunoSEQ multiplex PCR, while TCRdb's copy carries only in-frame clones and drops some. The profile covers about 93,000 clones, with approximately 72% appearing a single time and 3% to 3.5% taken by the ten largest. Sequencing input: PBMCs. The receptors here all came from a woman in her thirties or forties in good health and CMV-seronegative.

The chain recombines TRBV2 with TRBJ1-2; the match to TRBD1 covers 11 bases. V dropped 2 bases and J dropped 8; count of bases not matched to a gene: 10. The CDR3 sequence is 16 residues long. Germline CDR1 is SNHLY and CDR2 is FYNNEI. The CDR3 nucleotides are TGTGCCAGCAGTGAATGGGACAGGGGGGTTCGGAGCGGCTACACCTTC. Residues: CASSEWDRGVRSGYTF.

The genes are TRBV7-9 and TRBJ1-1; TRBD1 might be the D (6 bases). The V and J ends lost 3 bases and 4 bases respectively, with 15 bases between them. CDR3 length equals 15 residues. The germline V gene encodes CDR1 SEHNR and CDR2 FQNEAQ (reference sequence). CDR3 amino acids: CASSLSGGGGTEAFF. CDR3 sequence (DNA): TGTGCCAGCAGCTTGTCGGGAGGGGGGGGCACTGAAGCTTTCTTT.

The genes are TRBV7-9 and TRBJ2-7; 10 nucleotides align to TRBD2. After removal of 5 bases from V and 5 bases from J, the junction contained 15 bases not matched to a gene. Looked up from germline, CDR1 is SEHNR and CDR2 is FQNEAQ (reference sequence). This CDR3 has 17 amino acids. CDR3 loop: CASSIWRLAGQPHEQYF. CDR3 nucleotides: TGTGCCAGCAGCATATGGAGACTAGCGGGCCAGCCCCACGAGCAGTACTTC.

The V call is TRBV7-8, the J call TRBJ2-5, with TRBD1 identical over 9 bases. This CDR3 has 14 amino acids. V lost 6 bases, J lost 2 bases, and 4 bases stayed unmatched. Per germline, CDR1 SGHVS and CDR2 FQNEAQ. CDR3 bases: TGTGCCAGCAGTCAGGGACAGGGACAAGAGACCCAGTACTTC. It encodes CASSQGQGQETQYF.

V is TRBV19 and J is TRBJ2-3; a weak D match, TRBD1 (5 bases). The CDR3 is 13 amino acids. Per germline, CDR1 LNHDA and CDR2 SQIVND (reference sequence). V shed 7 bases and J shed 7 bases, with 15 bases lying between them. CDR3 coding DNA: TGTGCCAGTAAGATAGGTGGGGCCAATACGCAGTATTTT. Translation gives CASKIGGANTQYF. Looking up the rest from reference TRBV19 and TRBJ2-3 gives the full variable domain: DGGITQSPKYLFRKEGQNVTLSCEQNLNHDAMYWYRQDPGQGLRLIYYSQIVNDFQKGDIAEGYSVSREKKESFPLTVTSAQKNPTAFYLCASKIGGANTQYFGPGTRLTVL.

For this clone: A read error may account for a junction end that differs from germline. This rearrangement joins TRBV7-9 to TRBJ1-4; 8 bases agree with TRBD1. CDR3 length: 13 residues. CDR1 is SEHNR and CDR2 is FQNEAQ in the germline V gene (reference sequence). CDR3 bases: TGTTCCAGCAGCTTAGGACAGGGCGAAAAACTGTTTTTT. It is translated as CSSSLGQGEKLFF. Based on the CDR3 plus reference TRBV7-9 and TRBJ1-4, the full variable domain is DTGVSQNPRHKITKRGQNVTFRCDPISEHNRLYWYRQTLGQGPEFLTYFQNEAQLEKSRLLSDRFSAERPKGSFSTLEIQRTEQGDSAMYLCSSSLGQGEKLFFGSGTQLSVL.

This chain joins TRBV5-6 and TRBJ1-5; the D gene is possibly TRBD1 (6 bases). Germline CDR1 is SGHDT and CDR2 is YYEEEE. Trimming took 2 bases from V and 1 from J, leaving 10 bases between them. The CDR3 has 15 amino acids. This chain's CDR3 is CASSFATGSNQPQHF. In nucleotides, the CDR3 is TGTGCCAGCAGCTTCGCTACAGGGAGCAATCAGCCCCAGCATTTT.

V usage is TRBV5-1 and J usage is TRBJ1-1; no clear D gene. From germline, CDR1 is SGHRS and CDR2 YFSETQ. V dropped 4 bases and J dropped 7 bases, with 17 bases sitting between them. The CDR3 length is 14 residues. The CDR3 DNA sequence: TGCGCCAGCAGCCCGAGGAAAACCGGGAGTGAAGCTTTCTTT. Its protein is CASSPRKTGSEAFF.

This sequence joins TRBV4-3 and TRBJ2-7; D ambiguous. Trimming removed 0 bases at V and 7 bases at J, with 7 bases between. Germline CDR1 LGHNA, CDR2 YSLEER. The CDR3 covers 12 residues. DNA for the CDR3: TGCGCCAGCAGCCAAGATGTCGGTGAGCAGTACTTC. This encodes CASSQDVGEQYF.

The chain uses TRBV18 and TRBJ1-1, with 7 bases identical to TRBD1. Germline assignment: CDR1 KGHSH and CDR2 LQKENI. CDR3 size: 17 residues. Unmatched junction bases numbered 10, after V lost 3 bases and J lost 0 bases. CDR3 DNA: TGTGCCAGCTCACCTACCAAATACGGACAGGTGAACACTGAAGCTTTCTTT. It is translated as CASSPTKYGQVNTEAFF.

The V call is TRBV9, the J call TRBJ1-3; 7 bases align to TRBD1. J lost 2 bases, V lost 3 bases, and 5 bases had no gene match. The CDR3 totals 15 residues. Germline CDR1 and CDR2: SGDLS and YYNGEE. The CDR3 DNA is TGTGCCAGCAGCGCGGGGACAGACCCTGGAAACACCATATATTTT. It codes for CASSAGTDPGNTIYF.

This sequence joins TRBV28 and TRBJ2-5; TRBD1 matches 7 bases. The CDR3 runs 15 residues. Trimming cost V 3 bases and J 0 bases; bases outside gene matches: 4. Germline-derived CDR1 and CDR2 are MDHEN and SYDVKM. The CDR3 region is CASSFQTGHQETQYF. The CDR3 DNA sequence: TGTGCCAGCAGTTTCCAGACAGGGCACCAAGAGACCCAGTACTTC.

The chain is built from TRBV5-1 and TRBJ1-1; weak D call: TRBD1 (5 bases). The germline CDR1 and CDR2 sequences are SGHRS and YFSETQ. The V end lost 3 bases, the J end lost 1 base, and 7 bases lay between the germline ends. The length of the CDR3 is 13 residues. The CDR3: CASSYQGNTEAFF. As DNA, the CDR3 is TGCGCCAGCAGCTACCAGGGGAACACTGAAGCTTTCTTT.

As regards this clone: This sample also contains other DNA sequences that code for the same CDR3. This chain joins TRBV5-1 and TRBJ1-5, with D perhaps matching TRBD1 (5 bases). This CDR3 has 14 amino acids. V dropped 4 bases and J dropped 6 bases, with 14 bases sitting between them. CDR1 is SGHRS, CDR2 YFSETQ, per germline. CDR3 nucleotide sequence: TGCGCCAGCAGCCTGGCGGGGGGGAGTCAGCCCCAGCATTTT. Its protein product is CASSLAGGSQPQHF.

J is TRBJ2-2 and V is TRBV14; TRBD1 matches 9 bases. V was pared by 6 bases and J by 5 bases, with 10 bases of the junction left unmatched. Germline assignment: CDR1 SGHDN and CDR2 FVKESK. The CDR3 is 16 residues long. The CDR3 loop reads CASSRPRQGGTGELFF. The CDR3 DNA reads TGTGCCAGCAGTCGCCCCAGACAGGGGGGAACCGGGGAGCTGTTTTTT.

Of note for this clone: The identical CDR3 is also encoded by other nucleotide sequences in the sample. The rearrangement joins TRBV27 to TRBJ1-3; D perhaps matches TRBD1 (6 bases). With 0 bases removed from V and 4 bases from J, the gap between germline ends came to 10 bases. Germline V gene sequence: CDR1 MNHEY, CDR2 SMNVEV (reference sequence). The CDR3 covers 15 residues. CDR3 sequence reads: CASSLSSGGGNTIYF. CDR3 in DNA: TGTGCCAGCAGTTTATCAAGCGGGGGCGGAAACACCATATATTTT.

The chain is built from TRBV25-1 and TRBJ2-1, with 8 positions matching TRBD2. The V segment lost 1 base and the J segment 4 bases; nucleotides outside the gene matches: 3. The CDR3 has 15 residues. Germline lookup yields CDR1 MGHDK and CDR2 SYGVNS. The CDR3 spells CASSELTSGYNEQFF. In DNA form, the CDR3 reads TGTGCCAGCAGTGAATTAACTAGCGGATACAATGAGCAGTTCTTC.

The chain carries TRBV7-2 and TRBJ2-1; 7 positions match TRBD2. Germline trimming cut 6 bases from V and 5 bases from J; bases unmatched to any gene: 7. The CDR3 extends over 14 amino acids. Per germline, CDR1 SGHTA and CDR2 FQGNSA. CDR3 sequence (DNA): TGTGCCAGCAGGCGGGGCGGGGGAAACAATGAGCAGTTCTTC. Encoded protein: CASRRGGGNNEQFF.

The CDR3 here is CASSGPTEGGLSYNEQFF. The CDR3 DNA is TGTGCCAGCAGCGGACCTACTGAAGGGGGCTTGTCCTACAATGAGCAGTTCTTC. The chain carries TRBV7-9 and TRBJ2-1, with TRBD1 identical over 7 bases. The CDR3 is made up of 18 amino acids. V was pared by 5 bases and J by 1 base, with 14 bases of the junction left unmatched. The germline CDR1 and CDR2 sequences are SEHNR and FQNEAQ (reference sequence).

In this sample, this clone turned up a few times. The DNA for the CDR3 is TGCGCCACCGCCAGGGACACGGGTTCGAATGAGCAGTTCTTC. This codes for CATARDTGSNEQFF. This chain joins TRBV10-2 and TRBJ2-1; tentative D call: TRBD1 (6 bases). The ends were cut back, 10 bases at V and 7 bases at J, with 20 bases in the middle. Per germline, CDR1 WSHSY and CDR2 SAAADI. The CDR3 has 14 amino acids.

The chain is built from TRBV7-2 and TRBJ1-1; 12 bases match TRBD1. Germline CDR1 reads SGHTA; CDR2 reads FQGNSA. CDR3 length: 13 amino acids. V was clipped by 5 bases and J by 10 bases; unmatched bases: 5. CDR3 region: CASSGDRGRSAFF. The CDR3 bases are TGTGCCAGCAGCGGGGACAGGGGGCGTTCAGCTTTCTTT. Combining the CDR3 with reference TRBV7-2 and TRBJ1-1 gives the whole variable domain GAGVSQSPSNKVTEKGKDVELRCDPISGHTALYWYRQSLGQGLEFLIYFQGNSAPDKSGLPSDRFSAERTGGSVSTLTIQRTQQEDSAVYLCASSGDRGRSAFFGQGTRLTVV.

This clone showed up just once. This chain links TRBV20-1 with TRBJ1-5, with D perhaps TRBD1 (5 bases). V lost 6 bases and J lost 5, with 8 bases in between. Germline assignment: CDR1 DFQATT and CDR2 SNEGSKA (reference sequence). The CDR3 runs 11 residues. CDR3 nucleotide sequence: TGCAGTGCAGGGGAGGATCAGCCCCAGCATTTT. Translation: CSAGEDQPQHF.

This clone was found once. V and J are TRBV5-4 and TRBJ2-6; D gene unclear. Trimming took 1 base from V and 2 from J, leaving 10 bases between them. Germline CDR1 SGHNT, CDR2 YYREEE (reference sequence). This CDR3 region has 16 residues. Here the CDR3 DNA reads TGTGCCAGCAGCTTGTCCCTGAAGCCTGGGGCCAACGTCCTGACTTTC. As protein: CASSLSLKPGANVLTF.

V and J are TRBV5-6 and TRBJ2-7; possibly TRBD2 for D (8 bases). V was trimmed by 3 bases and J by 4 bases, leaving 23 bases between them. The CDR3 sequence is 17 residues long. Germline V gene data show CDR1 as SGHDT and CDR2 as YYEEEE. The CDR3 spells CASSSPSRDSGRYEQYF. The CDR3, as DNA: TGTGCCAGCAGCTCGCCTTCCAGGGACAGCGGGAGATACGAGCAGTACTTC.

The table lists this clone with a few counts. V is TRBV9 and J is TRBJ1-1, with TRBD1 matching over 9 bases. CDR1 is SGDLS, CDR2 YYNGEE, per germline. The CDR3 runs to 14 residues. The ends lost 0 bases at V and 10 bases at J; junction bases unmatched: 7. CDR3: CASSVEQGARRAFF. CDR3 DNA sequence: TGTGCCAGCAGCGTAGAACAGGGGGCGAGGCGAGCTTTCTTT.

The chain is built from TRBV28 and TRBJ1-4, with D unresolved. The ends were cut back, 2 bases at V and 0 bases at J, with 7 bases in the middle. The length of the CDR3 is 15 residues. CDR1 is MDHEN, CDR2 SYDVKM, per germline. CDR3 in amino acids: CASSLTSATNEKLFF. In DNA form, the CDR3 reads TGTGCCAGCAGTTTAACTTCTGCAACTAATGAAAAACTGTTTTTT. Full variable domain (remainder filled in from reference TRBV28 and TRBJ1-4): DVKVTQSSRYLVKRTGEKVFLECVQDMDHENMFWYRQDPGLGLRLIYFSYDVKMKEKGDIPEGYSVSREKKERFSLILESASTNQTSMYLCASSLTSATNEKLFFGSGTQLSVL.

CDR3 amino acids: CASSSGQPMNTEAFF. CDR3 DNA sequence: TGCGCCAGCAGTTCGGGACAGCCCATGAACACTGAAGCTTTCTTT. The chain joins TRBV10-2 to TRBJ1-1, with 7 bases aligning to TRBD1. Germline V lookup: CDR1 WSHSY, CDR2 SAAADI. The V segment lost 5 bases and the J segment 0 bases; nucleotides outside the gene matches: 6. This CDR3 spans 15 amino acids.

In its sample, this clone was seen a few times. The rearrangement links TRBV28 to TRBJ1-5; possible D gene TRBD1, 5 bases. Trimming took 2 bases from V and 3 from J, leaving 8 bases between them. The germline gives CDR1 MDHEN, CDR2 SYDVKM. The CDR3 sequence is 14 residues long. The CDR3 reads CASSLKGINQPQHF. CDR3 coding DNA: TGTGCCAGCAGTTTAAAGGGGATCAATCAGCCCCAGCATTTT.

With regard to this clone: At one end the junction does not follow the germline gene, possibly because of a read error. V is TRBV7-7 and J is TRBJ2-5, with D possibly TRBD2 on 5 matching bases. CDR1 is SSHAT and CDR2 is FNYEAQ in the germline V gene (reference sequence). The CDR3 covers 14 residues. The CDR3 DNA is TGTGCTAGCAGCTTATCGGGAAATAGGGAGACCCAGTACTTC. This translates into CASSLSGNRETQYF. The variable domain in full, completed from reference TRBV7-7 and TRBJ2-5, reads GAGVSQSPRYKVTKRGQDVTLRCDPISSHATLYWYQQALGQGPEFLTYFNYEAQPDKSGLPSDRFSAERPEGSISTLTIQRTEQRDSAMYRCASSLSGNRETQYFGPGTRLLVL.

This chain joins TRBV5-6 and TRBJ1-2, with 11 bases that match TRBD1. CDR1 and CDR2 from the germline V gene are SGHDT and YYEEEE. The CDR3 runs to 13 residues. Germline trimming cut 5 bases from V and 8 bases from J; bases unmatched to any gene: 5. Here the CDR3 reads CASSGTGGRGYTF. CDR3 DNA sequence: TGTGCCAGCAGTGGGACAGGGGGAAGAGGCTACACCTTC.

A few counts support this clone. The chain joins TRBV5-1 to TRBJ1-4; D unclear. The CDR3 length is 15 residues. CDR1 is SGHRS and CDR2 is YFSETQ in the germline V gene. V lost 2 bases and J 1 base, leaving 9 bases between the germline ends. The DNA for the CDR3 is TGCGCCAGCAGCTTCCTCGGGGAAACTAATGAAAAACTGTTTTTT. It yields the protein CASSFLGETNEKLFF.

The V and J genes are TRBV19 and TRBJ2-1; 7 positions agree with TRBD2. Looked up from germline, CDR1 is LNHDA and CDR2 is SQIVND (reference sequence). This CDR3 has 14 residues. V shed 6 bases, J shed 7 bases, and the junction held 9 bases outside the gene matches. In DNA form, the CDR3 reads TGTGCCAGTAGCCCAAGGACTAGTGTGAATGAGCAGTTCTTC. Translating it yields CASSPRTSVNEQFF.